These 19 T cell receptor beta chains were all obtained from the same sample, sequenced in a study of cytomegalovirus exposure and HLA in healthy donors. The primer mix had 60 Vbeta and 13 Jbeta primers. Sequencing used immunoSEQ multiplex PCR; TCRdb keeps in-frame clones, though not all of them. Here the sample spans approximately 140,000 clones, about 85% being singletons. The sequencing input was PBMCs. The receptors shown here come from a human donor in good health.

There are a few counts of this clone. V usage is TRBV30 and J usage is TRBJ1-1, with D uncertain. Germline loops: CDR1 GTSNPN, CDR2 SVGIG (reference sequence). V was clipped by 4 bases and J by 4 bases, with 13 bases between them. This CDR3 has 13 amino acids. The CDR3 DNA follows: TGTGCCTGGACCTCATCGTGGCTCACTGAAGCTTTCTTT. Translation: CAWTSSWLTEAFF.

The CDR3, as DNA: TGTGCCAGCAGCGTTCAGGGACAGGGGGCGCTCAACGAGCAGTACTTC. It is translated as CASSVQGQGALNEQYF. This chain connects TRBV9 to TRBJ2-7; TRBD1 matches 12 bases. The CDR3 loop spans 16 amino acids. The germline gives CDR1 SGDLS, CDR2 YYNGEE. V lost 2 bases and J lost 5; bases outside the gene matches: 8. Filled out from reference TRBV9 and TRBJ2-7, the complete variable domain reads DSGVTQTPKHLITATGQRVTLRCSPRSGDLSVYWYQQSLDQGLQFLIQYYNGEERAKGNILERFSAQQFPDLHSELNLSSLELGDSALYFCASSVQGQGALNEQYFGPGTRLTVT.

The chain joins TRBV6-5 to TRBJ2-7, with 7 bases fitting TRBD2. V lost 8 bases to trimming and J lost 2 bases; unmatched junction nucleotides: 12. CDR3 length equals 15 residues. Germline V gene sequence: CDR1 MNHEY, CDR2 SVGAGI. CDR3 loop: CASSAGTEVTYEQYF. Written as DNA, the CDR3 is TGTGCCAGCTCAGCGGGAACGGAAGTTACCTACGAGCAGTACTTC.

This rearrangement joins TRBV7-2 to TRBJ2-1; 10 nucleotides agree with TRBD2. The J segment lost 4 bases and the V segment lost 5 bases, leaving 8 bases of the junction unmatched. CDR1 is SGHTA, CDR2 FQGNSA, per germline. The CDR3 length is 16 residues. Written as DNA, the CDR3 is TGTGCCAGCAGCCGATACCTAGCGGGAGAGTACAATGAGCAGTTCTTC. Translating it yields CASSRYLAGEYNEQFF.

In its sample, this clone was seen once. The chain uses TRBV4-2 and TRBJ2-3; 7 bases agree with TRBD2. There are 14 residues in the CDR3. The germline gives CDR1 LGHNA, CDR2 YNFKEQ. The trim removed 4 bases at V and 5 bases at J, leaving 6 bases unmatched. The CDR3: CASSRAGEGDTQYF. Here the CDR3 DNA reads TGTGCCAGCAGCCGCGCGGGGGAGGGAGATACGCAGTATTTT.

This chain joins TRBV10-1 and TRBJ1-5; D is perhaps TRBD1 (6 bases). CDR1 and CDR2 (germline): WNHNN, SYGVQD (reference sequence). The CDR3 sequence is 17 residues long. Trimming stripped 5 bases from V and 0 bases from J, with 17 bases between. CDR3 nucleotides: TGCGCCAGCAGTTTGTCCAGGGGAACTTATAGCAATCAGCCCCAGCATTTT. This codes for CASSLSRGTYSNQPQHF.

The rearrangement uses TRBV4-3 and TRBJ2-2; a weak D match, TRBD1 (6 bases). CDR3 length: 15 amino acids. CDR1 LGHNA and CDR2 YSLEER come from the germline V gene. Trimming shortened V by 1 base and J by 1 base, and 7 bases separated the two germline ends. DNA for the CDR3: TGCGCCAGCAGCCAAGCACAGGGGAACACCGGGGAGCTGTTTTTT. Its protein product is CASSQAQGNTGELFF.

DNA for the CDR3: TGTGCCAGCAGTTCGGGGACTAGTCTCAACGGAGATACGCAGTATTTT. Protein product: CASSSGTSLNGDTQYF. The genes are TRBV6-6 and TRBJ2-3; the match to TRBD2 covers 8 bases. Germline V CDR1 and CDR2: MNHNY, SVGAGI (reference sequence). The CDR3 totals 16 residues. Unmatched junction bases numbered 11, after V lost 4 bases and J lost 5 bases.

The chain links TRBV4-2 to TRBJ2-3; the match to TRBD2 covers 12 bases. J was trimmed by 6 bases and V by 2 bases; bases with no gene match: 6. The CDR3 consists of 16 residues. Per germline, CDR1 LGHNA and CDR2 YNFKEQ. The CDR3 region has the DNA TGTGCCAGCAGCCAATACACTAGCGGGGGGCGGGATACGCAGTATTTT. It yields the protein CASSQYTSGGRDTQYF.

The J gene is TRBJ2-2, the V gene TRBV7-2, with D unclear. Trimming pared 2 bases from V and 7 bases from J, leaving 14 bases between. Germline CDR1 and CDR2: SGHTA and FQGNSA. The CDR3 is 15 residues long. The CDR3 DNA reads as TGTGCCAGCAGCTTACAAGACATGGGTGGCGGGGAGCTGTTTTTT. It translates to CASSLQDMGGGELFF.

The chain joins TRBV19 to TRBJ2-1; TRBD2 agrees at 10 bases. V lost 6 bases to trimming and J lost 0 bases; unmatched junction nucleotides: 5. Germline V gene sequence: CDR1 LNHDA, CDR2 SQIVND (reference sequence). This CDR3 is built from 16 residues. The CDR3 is CASRWTSGSSYNEQFF. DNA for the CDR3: TGTGCCAGTAGATGGACTAGCGGAAGCTCCTACAATGAGCAGTTCTTC.

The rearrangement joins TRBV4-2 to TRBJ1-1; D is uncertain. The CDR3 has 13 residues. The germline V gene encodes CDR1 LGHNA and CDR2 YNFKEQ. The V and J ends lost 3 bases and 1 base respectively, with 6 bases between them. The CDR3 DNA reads TGTGCCAGCAGCCATACAAGGAACACTGAAGCTTTCTTT. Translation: CASSHTRNTEAFF.

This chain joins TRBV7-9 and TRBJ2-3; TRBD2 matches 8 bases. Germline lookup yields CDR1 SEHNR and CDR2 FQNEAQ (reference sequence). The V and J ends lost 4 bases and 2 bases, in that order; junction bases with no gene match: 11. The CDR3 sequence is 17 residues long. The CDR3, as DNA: TGTGCCAGCAGCTCCAGATTAGCGGGAACATCCACAGATACGCAGTATTTT. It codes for CASSSRLAGTSTDTQYF.

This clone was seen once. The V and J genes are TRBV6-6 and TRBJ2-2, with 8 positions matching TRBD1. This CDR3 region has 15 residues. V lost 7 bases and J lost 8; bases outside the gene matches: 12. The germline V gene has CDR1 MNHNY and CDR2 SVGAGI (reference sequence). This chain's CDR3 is CASKLRNRGRGELFF. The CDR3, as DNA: TGTGCCAGCAAACTAAGGAACAGGGGGAGGGGGGAGCTGTTTTTT.

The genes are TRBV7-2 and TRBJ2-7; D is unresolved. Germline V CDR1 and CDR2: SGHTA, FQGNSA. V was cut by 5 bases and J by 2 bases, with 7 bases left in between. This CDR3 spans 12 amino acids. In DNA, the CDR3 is TGTGCCAGCAGCCTCCGGGCCTACGAGCAGTACTTC. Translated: CASSLRAYEQYF.

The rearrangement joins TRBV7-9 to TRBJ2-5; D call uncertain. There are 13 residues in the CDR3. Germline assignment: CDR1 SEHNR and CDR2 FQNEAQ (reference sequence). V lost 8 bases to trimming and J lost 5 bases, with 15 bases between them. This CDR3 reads CASVTEPGETQYF. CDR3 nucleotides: TGTGCCAGCGTCACGGAGCCCGGGGAGACCCAGTACTTC.

The CDR3 loop reads CASSPGDSENTEAFF. CDR3 in DNA: TGCGCCAGCAGCCCGGGGGACTCTGAGAACACTGAAGCTTTCTTT. This chain joins TRBV5-1 and TRBJ1-1; the D gene is possibly TRBD1 (5 bases). Germline loops: CDR1 SGHRS, CDR2 YFSETQ. V shed 4 bases and J shed 1 base, with 14 bases lying between them. The length of the CDR3 is 15 residues.

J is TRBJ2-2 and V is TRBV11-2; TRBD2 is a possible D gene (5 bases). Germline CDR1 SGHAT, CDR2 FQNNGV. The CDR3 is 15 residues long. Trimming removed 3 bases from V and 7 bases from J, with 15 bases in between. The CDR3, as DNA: TGTGCCAGCAGCTTTGGTCGGGCCGAGGGCGGGGAGCTGTTTTTT. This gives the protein CASSFGRAEGGELFF.

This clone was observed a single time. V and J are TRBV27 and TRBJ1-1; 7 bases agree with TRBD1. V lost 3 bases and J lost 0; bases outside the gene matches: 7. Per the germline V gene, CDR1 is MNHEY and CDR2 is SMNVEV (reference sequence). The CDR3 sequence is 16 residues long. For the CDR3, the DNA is TGTGCCAGCAGTTTCCTCCGGGACAGAGTGAACACTGAAGCTTTCTTT. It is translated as CASSFLRDRVNTEAFF.